The 28 T cell receptor beta chains below come from one sample, sequenced in a study of T cells in Graves' hyperthyroidism and ophthalmopathy. TCR beta CDR3 regions were amplified from RNA transcripts. Carried out on the TCR CDR3, a first-round RT-PCR used the HTBI primer set. One entry per CDR3 protein results from TCRdb running MiXCR on the multiplex PCR reads. Here the sample spans fewer than 700,000 distinct CDR3 sequences, 17% being singletons. What was sequenced was blood. These receptors all stem from a woman aged 18-29 years with Graves' ophthalmopathy.

V usage is TRBV6-2 or TRBV6-3 and J usage is TRBJ2-3; TRBD2 agrees at 8 bases. J lost 4 bases, V lost 5 bases, and 14 bases had no gene match. This CDR3 contains 17 residues. Germline V lookup: CDR1 MNHEY, CDR2 SVGEGT. The CDR3 sequence is CASSVLGGAGVADTQYF. CDR3 nucleotides: TGTGCCAGCAGTGTACTTGGGGGAGCGGGAGTCGCAGATACGCAGTATTTT.

This clonotype was recorded only once. The chain carries TRBV25-1 and TRBJ1-2; D remains ambiguous. Germline CDR1 is MGHDK and CDR2 is SYGVNS. The CDR3 loop spans 11 amino acids. Trimming shortened V by 3 bases and J by 5 bases, and 4 bases separated the two germline ends. CDR3 in amino acids: CASSDLYGYTF. CDR3 sequence (DNA): TGTGCCAGCAGTGACCTGTATGGCTACACCTTC.

This clonotype was picked up many times. The chain employs TRBV7-9 and TRBJ2-1; 12 nucleotides align to TRBD2. The CDR3 consists of 16 residues. V lost 5 bases and J lost 6; bases outside the gene matches: 8. Looked up from germline, CDR1 is SEHNR and CDR2 is FQNEAQ (reference sequence). CDR3 loop: CASSPQLAGGINEQFF. The DNA of the CDR3 is TGTGCCAGCAGCCCTCAACTAGCGGGGGGCATCAATGAGCAGTTCTTC.

The rearrangement joins TRBV7-9 to TRBJ2-5, with D tentatively TRBD1 (5 bases). CDR1 SEHNR and CDR2 FQNEAQ come from the germline V gene (reference sequence). V dropped 6 bases and J dropped 2 bases, with 19 bases sitting between them. The CDR3 totals 16 residues. The CDR3 DNA reads as TGTGCCAGCAGGCCCGCCCGGGCAGGGCCGCAAGAGACCCAGTACTTC. The encoded protein is CASRPARAGPQETQYF.

The rearrangement joins TRBV10-3 to TRBJ2-5; D possibly corresponds to TRBD2 (6 bases). V was shortened by 6 bases and J by 3 bases, with 17 bases between the two germline ends. Germline V CDR1 and CDR2: ENHRY, SYGVKD. This CDR3 has 15 amino acids. Here the CDR3 DNA reads TGTGCCATCAGCGCCCGGGGCTTAGCGGAAGAGACCCAGTACTTC. This codes for CAISARGLAEETQYF.

This clonotype was observed many times. The V call is TRBV20-1, the J call TRBJ2-1; TRBD2 might be the D (6 bases). Per the germline V gene, CDR1 is DFQATT and CDR2 is SNEGSKA (reference sequence). The CDR3 runs 13 residues. Deletions cut 3 bases from V and 8 bases from J, with 14 bases between. CDR3 loop: CSARRPGEYEQFF. The CDR3, as DNA: TGCAGTGCTAGGCGCCCGGGAGAATATGAGCAGTTCTTC.

This clonotype was seen repeatedly, ten times or more. The chain couples TRBV28 to TRBJ2-4, with D hard to call. The ends were cut back, 1 base at V and 2 bases at J, with 3 bases in the middle. The CDR3 is 13 amino acids. Germline V gene data show CDR1 as MDHEN and CDR2 as SYDVKM. The CDR3, as DNA: TGTGCCAGCAGTTTATTGACCAAAAACATTCAGTACTTC. This encodes CASSLLTKNIQYF. The full variable domain, with the rest looked up from reference TRBV28 and TRBJ2-4, is DVKVTQSSRYLVKRTGEKVFLECVQDMDHENMFWYRQDPGLGLRLIYFSYDVKMKEKGDIPEGYSVSREKKERFSLILESASTNQTSMYLCASSLLTKNIQYFGAGTRLSVL.

On this clonotype itself: It may be a read error: a sequence one base away is much more abundant. The chain combines TRBV28 with TRBJ2-7, with TRBD1 identical over 7 bases. Losses at the gene ends were 7 bases for V and 8 bases for J; bases not matched to a gene: 11. The CDR3 extends over 13 amino acids. Per germline, CDR1 MDHEN and CDR2 SYDVKM. In DNA, the CDR3 is TGTGCCAGCACTACGACAGGGCCTTACAAGCAGTACTTC. Amino acids: CASTTTGPYKQYF.

The chain links TRBV4-1 to TRBJ2-2, with D perhaps matching TRBD2 (5 bases). Trimming stripped 0 bases from V and 4 bases from J, with 18 bases between. The CDR3 loop spans 18 amino acids. Germline loops: CDR1 MGHRA, CDR2 YSYEKL. This CDR3 reads CASSQDASYGIVTGELFF. The DNA of the CDR3 is TGCGCCAGCAGCCAAGATGCTAGCTACGGGATTGTCACCGGGGAGCTGTTTTTT.

This clonotype was seen many times. The rearrangement links TRBV12-3 or TRBV12-4 to TRBJ2-1; TRBD1 agrees at 9 bases. CDR3 size: 15 residues. V lost 5 bases and J lost 5; bases outside the gene matches: 7. The CDR3 spells CASSLGTGHHNEQFF. The CDR3 nucleotides are TGTGCCAGCAGTCTCGGGACAGGGCACCACAATGAGCAGTTCTTC.

This clonotype has just a few counts. V usage is TRBV4-1 and J usage is TRBJ1-6; D uncertain. Trimming pared 4 bases from V and 9 bases from J, leaving 10 bases between. CDR1 is MGHRA, CDR2 YSYEKL, per germline. The CDR3 consists of 13 residues. The CDR3 nucleotides read TGCGCCAGCAGCCTATACAATGCTTCACCCCTCCACTTT. This sequence encodes CASSLYNASPLHF.

The DNA of the CDR3 is TGTGCCAGCAGCTTAGAATTTGGGACAGGGAGTAATGGCTACACCTTC. Translated, it gives CASSLEFGTGSNGYTF. This chain uses TRBV7-9 with TRBJ1-2; 9 nucleotides align to TRBD1. Trimming took 1 base from V and 6 from J; bases not matched to a gene: 9. Germline CDR1 and CDR2: SEHNR and FQNEAQ (reference sequence). CDR3 length equals 16 residues.

CDR3 residues: CASSQDGGTGAYEQYF. The CDR3, as DNA: TGTGCCAGCAGCCAAGATGGGGGGACAGGGGCCTACGAGCAGTACTTC. The chain has TRBV4-2 and TRBJ2-7; 10 bases line up with TRBD1. This CDR3 is 16 amino acids long. J lost 2 bases, V lost 0 bases, and 4 bases had no gene match. CDR1 and CDR2 from the germline V gene are LGHNA and YNFKEQ.

J is TRBJ2-2 and V is TRBV19; 9 bases fit TRBD1. V was pared by 10 bases and J by 2 bases, with 11 bases of the junction left unmatched. CDR3 length equals 16 residues. Germline loops: CDR1 LNHDA, CDR2 SQIVND (reference sequence). DNA of the CDR3: TGTGCCACGAACCCCCGGGACAGGGAAAACACCGGGGAGCTGTTTTTT. Its translation: CATNPRDRENTGELFF.

This clonotype has at least ten counts. V gene TRBV6-1 combines with J gene TRBJ1-1; 7 positions match TRBD1. Germline lookup yields CDR1 MNHNS and CDR2 SASEGT. The CDR3 runs to 16 residues. V lost 8 bases, J lost 1 base, and 13 bases stayed unmatched. CDR3 sequence (DNA): TGTGCCAGCTACGTTAAGGCGGGGACAGCGAACACTGAAGCTTTCTTT. It yields the protein CASYVKAGTANTEAFF.

Note on this clonotype: This could be a read error, since a much larger clone is one nucleotide away. V is TRBV6-1 and J is TRBJ2-7; TRBD1 aligns across 7 bases. The germline CDR1 and CDR2 sequences are MNHNS and SASEGT. J lost 3 bases, V lost 6 bases, and 5 bases had no gene match. The CDR3 spans 13 residues. As DNA, the CDR3 is TGTGCCAGCAGCGACCCAGGGGGCTACGAGCAGTACTTC. Translation: CASSDPGGYEQYF.

At least ten counts were recorded for this clonotype. The chain is built from TRBV3-2 and TRBJ2-7; the table's D call, TRBD1, has no DNA check behind it. TRBV3-2 constitutes a pseudogene. CDR3 size: 14 residues. CDR3 DNA sequence: TGTGCCAGCAGCCAAGTGACAGGGCCACACGAGCAGTACTTC. It codes for CASSQVTGPHEQYF.

In its sample, this clonotype was seen a few times. The chain joins TRBV6-1 to TRBJ1-5, with D unresolved. Germline lookup yields CDR1 MNHNS and CDR2 SASEGT. There are 16 residues in the CDR3. The V and J ends lost 5 bases and 2 bases respectively, with 16 bases between them. CDR3 nucleotides: TGTGCCAGCAGTCGTAGGGCAGTTTCTGGCAATCAGCCCCAGCATTTT. Translation gives CASSRRAVSGNQPQHF.

V gene TRBV28 combines with J gene TRBJ1-6; the D is unclear. The germline V gene has CDR1 MDHEN and CDR2 SYDVKM. The CDR3 loop spans 14 amino acids. The V and J ends lost 3 bases and 6 bases respectively, with 9 bases between them. The CDR3 sequence is CASSFRQSNSPLHF. The CDR3 DNA is TGTGCCAGCAGTTTTCGCCAGTCTAATTCACCCCTCCACTTT.

The genes are TRBV29-1 and TRBJ2-2, with D tentatively TRBD2 (5 bases). CDR3 length: 15 amino acids. The V and J ends lost 5 bases and 0 bases respectively, with 13 bases between them. The germline gives CDR1 SQVTM, CDR2 ANQGSEA. The CDR3: CSVSRSGTNTGELFF. CDR3 bases: TGCAGCGTTAGCCGCTCGGGGACGAACACCGGGGAGCTGTTTTTT.

This clonotype was seen more than once but under ten times. J is TRBJ1-2 and V is TRBV19, with D perhaps matching TRBD1 (5 bases). The CDR3 runs to 15 residues. Germline V gene lookup returns CDR1 LNHDA and CDR2 SQIVND (reference sequence). V lost 0 bases and J 2 bases, leaving 10 bases between the germline ends. DNA of the CDR3: TGTGCCAGTAGTATAGATCACGCAGGGAACTATGGCTACACCTTC. Translated, it gives CASSIDHAGNYGYTF.

This clonotype was detected a few times. This sequence joins TRBV10-3 and TRBJ1-5; D is perhaps TRBD1 (6 bases). Trimming shortened V by 10 bases and J by 3 bases, and 13 bases separated the two germline ends. The germline CDR1 and CDR2 sequences are ENHRY and SYGVKD. CDR3 length: 13 residues. This CDR3 is CATAGQTNQPQHF. The DNA for the CDR3 is TGTGCCACCGCCGGACAGACCAATCAGCCCCAGCATTTT.

This clonotype showed up many times. The chain uses TRBV6-6 and TRBJ2-5, with 9 bases aligning to TRBD1. The V gene end was trimmed by 2 bases and the J gene end by 4 bases; junction bases not matched to a gene: 11. Germline assignment: CDR1 MNHNY and CDR2 SVGAGI (reference sequence). This CDR3 is built from 17 residues. Here the CDR3 reads CASSYEGTGTGSETQYF. The CDR3 bases are TGTGCCAGCAGTTACGAAGGGACCGGGACAGGGTCAGAGACCCAGTACTTC.

V and J are TRBV27 and TRBJ2-1; 11 positions match TRBD2. Germline V lookup: CDR1 MNHEY, CDR2 SMNVEV (reference sequence). The CDR3 consists of 16 residues. V trimming: 2 bases; J trimming: 6 bases; junction bases outside the gene matches: 6. Here the CDR3 DNA reads TGTGCCAGCAGTTTACCCGGGACTAGCGGTCTCAATGAGCAGTTCTTC. This sequence encodes CASSLPGTSGLNEQFF.

V gene TRBV10-1 combines with J gene TRBJ2-3; 9 bases match TRBD2. With 2 bases clipped from V and 5 bases from J, the junction kept 5 bases outside the gene matches. Germline V gene sequence: CDR1 WNHNN, CDR2 SYGVQD (reference sequence). The CDR3 is 15 residues long. The CDR3, as DNA: TGCGCCAGCAGTGAGGGTAGCGGGGGTCGAGATACGCAGTATTTT. As protein: CASSEGSGGRDTQYF.

This clonotype occurred many times. The CDR3 sequence is CASRYSGRKSYEQYF. The CDR3, as DNA: TGTGCCAGCAGATATAGCGGGAGGAAATCCTACGAGCAGTACTTC. V gene TRBV6-2 or TRBV6-3 combines with J gene TRBJ2-7; TRBD2 matches at 10 bases. The germline CDR1 and CDR2 sequences are MNHEY and SVGEGT. V gave up 6 bases and J gave up 1 base; unmatched junction bases: 6. The CDR3 spans 15 residues.

This clonotype was observed a few times. The chain uses TRBV7-6 and TRBJ2-7; 8 bases are a match to TRBD1. CDR3 length: 17 residues. Germline V CDR1 and CDR2: SGHVS, FNYEAQ. V shed 5 bases and J 2 bases; nucleotides not matched to a gene: 14. This CDR3 is CASSPKGQGAVTYEQYF. The CDR3 DNA is TGTGCCAGCAGCCCCAAGGGTCAGGGGGCCGTCACCTACGAGCAGTACTTC.

This clonotype was recorded at least ten times. V gene TRBV27 combines with J gene TRBJ1-1, with D possibly being TRBD1 (6 bases). This CDR3 spans 14 amino acids. Germline V lookup: CDR1 MNHEY, CDR2 SMNVEV (reference sequence). Trimming shortened V by 5 bases and J by 5 bases, and 15 bases separated the two germline ends. The CDR3 protein is CASSQNTGRTEAFF. CDR3 sequence (DNA): TGTGCCAGCAGTCAAAATACAGGGCGAACTGAAGCTTTCTTT.